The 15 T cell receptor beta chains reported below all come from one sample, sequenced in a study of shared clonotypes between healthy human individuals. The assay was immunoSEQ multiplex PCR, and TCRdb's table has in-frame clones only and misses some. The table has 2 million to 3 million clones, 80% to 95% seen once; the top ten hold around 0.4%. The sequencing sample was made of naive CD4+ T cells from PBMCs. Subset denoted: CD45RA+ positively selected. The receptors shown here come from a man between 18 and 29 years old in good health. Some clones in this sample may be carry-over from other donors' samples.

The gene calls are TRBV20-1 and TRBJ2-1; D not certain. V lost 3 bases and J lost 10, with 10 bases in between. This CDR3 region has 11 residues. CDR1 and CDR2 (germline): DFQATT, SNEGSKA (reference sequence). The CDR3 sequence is CSARTAGEQFF. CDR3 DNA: TGCAGTGCTAGGACGGCCGGGGAGCAGTTCTTC.

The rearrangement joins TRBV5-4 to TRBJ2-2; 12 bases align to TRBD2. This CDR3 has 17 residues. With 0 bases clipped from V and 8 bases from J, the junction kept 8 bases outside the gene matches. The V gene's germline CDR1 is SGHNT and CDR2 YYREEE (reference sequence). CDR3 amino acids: CASSLGPLAGGQGELFF. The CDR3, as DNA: TGTGCCAGCAGCTTGGGGCCCCTAGCGGGAGGGCAGGGGGAGCTGTTTTTT.

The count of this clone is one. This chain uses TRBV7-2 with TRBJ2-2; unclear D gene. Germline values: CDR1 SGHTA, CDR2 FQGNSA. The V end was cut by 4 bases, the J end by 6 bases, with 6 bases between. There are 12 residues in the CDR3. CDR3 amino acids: CASSSESGELFF. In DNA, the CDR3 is TGTGCCAGCAGCTCGGAGTCCGGGGAGCTGTTTTTT.

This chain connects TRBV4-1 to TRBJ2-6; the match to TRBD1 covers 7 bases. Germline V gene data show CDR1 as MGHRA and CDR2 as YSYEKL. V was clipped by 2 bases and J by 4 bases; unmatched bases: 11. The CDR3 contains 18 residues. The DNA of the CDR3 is TGCGCCAGCAGCCAACCGACAGGGCTCCTCCTCGGGGCCAACGTCCTGACTTTC. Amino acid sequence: CASSQPTGLLLGANVLTF.

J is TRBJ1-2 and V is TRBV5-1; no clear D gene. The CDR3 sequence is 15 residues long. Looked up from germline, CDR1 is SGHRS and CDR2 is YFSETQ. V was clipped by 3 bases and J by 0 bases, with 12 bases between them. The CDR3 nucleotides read TGCGCCAGCAGCTCCGCGGGCGGCTCTAACTATGGCTACACCTTC. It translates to CASSSAGGSNYGYTF.

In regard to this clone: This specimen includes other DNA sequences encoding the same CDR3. In DNA form, the CDR3 reads TGTGCCAGCTCACCCACTAGCACAGATACGCAGTATTTT. Its protein product is CASSPTSTDTQYF. This chain joins TRBV18 and TRBJ2-3, with unresolved D. Germline V gene data show CDR1 as KGHSH and CDR2 as LQKENI. V dropped 3 bases and J dropped 0 bases, with 4 bases sitting between them. This CDR3 is 13 amino acids long.

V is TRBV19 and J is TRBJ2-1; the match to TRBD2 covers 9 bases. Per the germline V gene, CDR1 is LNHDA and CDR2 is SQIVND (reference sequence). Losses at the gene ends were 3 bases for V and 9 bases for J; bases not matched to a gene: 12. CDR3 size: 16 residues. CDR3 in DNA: TGTGCCAGTAGTATGATCCTAGCGGGATGGGGTGGTGAGCAGTTCTTC. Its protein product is CASSMILAGWGGEQFF.

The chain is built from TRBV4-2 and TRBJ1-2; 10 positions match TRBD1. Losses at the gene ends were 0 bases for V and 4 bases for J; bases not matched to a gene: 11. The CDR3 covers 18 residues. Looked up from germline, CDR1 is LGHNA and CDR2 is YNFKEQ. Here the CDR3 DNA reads TGTGCCAGCAGCCAAGATCTATTGGGACAGGGGAGCGGCTATGGCTACACCTTC. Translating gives CASSQDLLGQGSGYGYTF.

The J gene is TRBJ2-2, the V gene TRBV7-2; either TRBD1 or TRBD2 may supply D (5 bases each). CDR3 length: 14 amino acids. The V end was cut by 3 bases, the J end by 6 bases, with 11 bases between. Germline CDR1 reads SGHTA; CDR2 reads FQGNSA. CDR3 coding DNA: TGTGCCAGCAGCTTCCGCCGGGACCCCGGGGAGCTGTTTTTT. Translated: CASSFRRDPGELFF. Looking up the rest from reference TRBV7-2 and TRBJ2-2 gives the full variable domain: GAGVSQSPSNKVTEKGKDVELRCDPISGHTALYWYRQSLGQGLEFLIYFQGNSAPDKSGLPSDRFSAERTGGSVSTLTIQRTQQEDSAVYLCASSFRRDPGELFFGEGSRLTVL.

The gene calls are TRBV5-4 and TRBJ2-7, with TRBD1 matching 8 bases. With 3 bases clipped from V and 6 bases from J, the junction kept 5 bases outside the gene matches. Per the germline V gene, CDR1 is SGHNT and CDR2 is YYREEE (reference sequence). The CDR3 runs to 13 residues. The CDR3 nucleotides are TGTGCCAGCAGCTATGATGACAGGGGCGAGCAGTACTTC. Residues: CASSYDDRGEQYF.

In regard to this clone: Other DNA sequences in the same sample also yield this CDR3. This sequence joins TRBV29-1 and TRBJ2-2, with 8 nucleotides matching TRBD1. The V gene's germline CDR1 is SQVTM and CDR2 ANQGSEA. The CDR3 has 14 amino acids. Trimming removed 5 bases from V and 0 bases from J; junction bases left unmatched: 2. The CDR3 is CSVRTGPNTGELFF. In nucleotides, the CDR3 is TGCAGCGTTCGGACAGGGCCGAACACCGGGGAGCTGTTTTTT.

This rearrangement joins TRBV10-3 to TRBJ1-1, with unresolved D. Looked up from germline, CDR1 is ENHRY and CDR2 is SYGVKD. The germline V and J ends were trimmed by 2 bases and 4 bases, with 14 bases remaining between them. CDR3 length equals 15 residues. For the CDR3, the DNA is TGTGCCATCAGTGAGGTGGGCTCTTTGGGCACTGAAGCTTTCTTT. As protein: CAISEVGSLGTEAFF.

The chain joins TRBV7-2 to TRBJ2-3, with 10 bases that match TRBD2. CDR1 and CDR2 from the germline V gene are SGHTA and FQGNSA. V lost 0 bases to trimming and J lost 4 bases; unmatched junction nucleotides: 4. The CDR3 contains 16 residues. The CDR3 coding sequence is TGTGCCAGCAGCTTAGCGCCTAGCGGGAGACCAGATACGCAGTATTTT. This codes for CASSLAPSGRPDTQYF.

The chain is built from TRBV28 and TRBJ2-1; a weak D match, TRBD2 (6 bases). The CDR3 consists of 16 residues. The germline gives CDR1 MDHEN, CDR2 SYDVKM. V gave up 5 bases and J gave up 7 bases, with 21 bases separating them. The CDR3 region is CASSILGRDSRNEQFF. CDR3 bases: TGTGCCAGCAGTATACTGGGACGGGACTCTAGAAATGAGCAGTTCTTC.

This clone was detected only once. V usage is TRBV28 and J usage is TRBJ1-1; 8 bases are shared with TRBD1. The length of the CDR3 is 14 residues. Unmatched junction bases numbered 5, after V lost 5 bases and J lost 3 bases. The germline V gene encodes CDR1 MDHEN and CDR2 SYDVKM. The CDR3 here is CASSGQGGYTEAFF. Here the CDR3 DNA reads TGTGCCAGCAGTGGACAGGGAGGGTACACTGAAGCTTTCTTT.